A selection of T cell receptor beta chains follows, all from one sample in a study of blood T cell repertoires in COVID-19. Some clones are missing from TCRdb's copy, which holds only in-frame ones; the method was immunoSEQ multiplex PCR. Of 60,000 to 65,000 clones detected, nearly 90% appear once; the ten largest clones hold roughly 4%. The sample was peripheral blood. The source is a man aged 50 or older with active COVID-19. CDR3s leave out the opening cysteine and the closing phenylalanine or tryptophan. D genes are given only for firm matches. Part of the rows lack a size; the others show once, few, many or a class for expanded clones.

TRBJ2-5,TRBD1,TRBV3-1/TRBV3-2,NA,ASSPSTGGREQY
TRBJ1-4,TRBD1,TRBV5-5,NA,ASSSTGGQVDEKLF
TRBJ2-6,NA,TRBV30,once,ARSGANVLT
TRBJ1-1,NA,TRBV5-1,NA,ASSLSTGQLEAF
TRBJ2-1,NA,TRBV7-2,NA,ASSLYKRGFRVNEQF
TRBJ2-1,TRBD2,TRBV27,few,ASSLRRGGNEQF
TRBJ2-2,TRBD2,TRBV10-3,NA,AISEQRGTTGELF
TRBJ2-7,NA,TRBV18,NA,ASSPPGLSYEQY
TRBJ2-1,TRBD2,TRBV6-6,once,ASSFPGLASNEQF
TRBJ2-7,TRBD1,TRBV11-3,NA,ASSSRDRGYEQY
TRBJ1-1,NA,TRBV13,NA,ASSSYYEAF
TRBJ1-1,TRBD1,TRBV6-6,NA,ASYLDRGTEAF
TRBJ2-1,TRBD2,TRBV9,NA,ASSVGLAGGLYEQF
TRBJ1-3,NA,TRBV5-1,NA,ASSLAEGSGNTIY
TRBJ2-1,TRBD2,TRBV6-5,once,ASSSPMLAENNEQF
TRBJ1-3,TRBD1,TRBV5-1,few,ASSSTGISGNTIY
TRBJ2-3,TRBD2,TRBV24-1,NA,ATSDNVAGDTQY
TRBJ1-1,NA,TRBV3-1/TRBV3-2,NA,ASSPGSEAF
TRBJ1-2,NA,TRBV7-2,NA,ASRSYGNYGYT
TRBJ1-6,NA,TRBV7-9,NA,ASSLDPARTRFNSPLH
TRBJ1-5,TRBD1,TRBV6-5,once,ASSTQGGAGQPQH
TRBJ2-1,TRBD1,TRBV7-9,NA,ASGTGGLGEQF
TRBJ1-1,NA,TRBV5-6,NA,ASSSRVGALGTEAF
TRBJ1-1,NA,TRBV7-2,NA,ASSLGPSGTEAF
TRBJ2-5,NA,TRBV7-2,once,ASAQGILPFQETQY
TRBJ2-5,NA,TRBV18,NA,ASSPPYAQETQY
TRBJ2-1,TRBD2,TRBV7-3,NA,ASSHGGGYNEQF
TRBJ1-1,TRBD1,TRBV5-1,once,ASSFYRGGGTEAF
TRBJ2-7,NA,TRBV6-6,NA,ASRTIGETGEQY
TRBJ2-3,NA,TRBV20-1,NA,SATAGDTQY
TRBJ2-1,TRBD2,TRBV27,NA,ASTTPGLADKNEQF
TRBJ1-1,TRBD1,TRBV4-2,NA,ASSQEGGTGPTEAF